A selection of T cell receptor beta chains follows, all from one sample in a study of regulatory T cells in long-lasting Graves disease. TCRdb used MiXCR to reprocess the multiplex PCR reads, holding one entry per CDR3 protein. The sample comprises under 800,000 distinct CDR3 sequences, 15% to 20% of which are singletons, and around 18% rests with the top ten. This sample was also put to use in a study of T cells in Graves' hyperthyroidism and ophthalmopathy.

The sequenced sample was peripheral blood mononuclear cells (PBMCs), obtained at new diagnosis, from a patient treated with antithyroid drugs. These TCRs come from a woman between 25 and 40 years old with Graves disease. Both conserved end residues are part of each CDR3. Each record gives: CDR3 protein, CDR3 DNA, clone size, J gene, D gene, V gene. D genes are given only for firm matches. For some rows the clone size is stated as once, few or many, or as a class when expanded; others skip it.

CASTFYLASGELFF | TGCGCCAGCACCTTTTATCTAGCTTCCGGGGAGCTGTTTTTT | - | TRBJ2-2 | - | TRBV5-1
CASSNQGSGEQYF | TGTGCCAGCAGTAACCAAGGGAGTGGGGAGCAGTACTTC | - | TRBJ2-7 | - | TRBV6-9
CSANIAYEQYF | TGCAGTGCTAATATCGCATACGAGCAGTACTTC | few | TRBJ2-7 | - | TRBV20-1
CASRDNTYEQYF | TGTGCCAGCAGGGACAACACCTACGAGCAGTACTTC | - | TRBJ2-7 | - | TRBV28
CASSFPGRSYEQYF | TGTGCCAGCAGCTTCCCGGGACGGAGCTACGAGCAGTACTTC | - | TRBJ2-7 | - | TRBV5-4
CSATASQGLVVAEQFF | TGCAGTGCTACTGCAAGTCAAGGACTAGTCGTGGCTGAGCAGTTCTTC | - | TRBJ2-1 | TRBD2 | TRBV20-1
CASSSSLPPQHF | TGTGCCAGCAGTTCTTCCCTTCCGCCCCAGCATTTT | many | TRBJ1-5 | - | TRBV28
CASSQDSRTGANSPLHF | TGTGCCAGCAGCCAAGATAGTAGGACAGGGGCGAATTCACCCCTCCACTTT | - | TRBJ1-6 | TRBD1 | TRBV3-1
CASSSLRADSYNEQFF | TGTGCCAGCAGTTCCCTACGGGCAGACTCCTACAATGAGCAGTTCTTC | - | TRBJ2-1 | - | TRBV28
CASTPTGGNTGELFF | TGCGCCAGCACCCCCACGGGGGGGAACACCGGGGAGCTGTTTTTT | many | TRBJ2-2 | TRBD2 | TRBV5-1
CASRRGGSGTEAFF | TGTGCCAGTAGGCGGGGGGGGTCGGGCACTGAAGCTTTCTTT | few | TRBJ1-1 | - | TRBV19
CASRPRHPWNTEAFF | TGTGCCAGCAGACCCAGACATCCGTGGAACACTGAAGCTTTCTTT | - | TRBJ1-1 | - | TRBV12-3/TRBV12-4
CATSDSGTGLAGQETQYF | TGTGCCACCAGTGACTCTGGGACGGGACTAGCGGGACAAGAGACCCAGTACTTC | few | TRBJ2-5 | TRBD2 | TRBV24-1
CASSPGSARETQYF | TGTGCCAGCAGTCCCGGCAGCGCACGGGAGACCCAGTACTTC | - | TRBJ2-5 | - | TRBV6-2/TRBV6-3
CASSSQSSGMWTQYF | TGTGCCAGCAGCTCCCAATCTAGCGGGATGTGGACCCAGTACTTC | many | TRBJ2-5 | TRBD2 | TRBV7-2
CSVGDRSSSYGYTF | TGCAGCGTGGGGGACAGGAGCAGTAGCTATGGCTACACCTTC | - | TRBJ1-2 | TRBD1 | TRBV29-1
CASSARSVGELFF | TGCGCCAGCAGCGCAAGGAGCGTCGGGGAGCTGTTTTTT | few | TRBJ2-2 | - | TRBV5-1
CTRAGTGFLDEQFF | TGCACCCGAGCCGGGACAGGGTTTCTGGATGAGCAGTTCTTC | once | TRBJ2-1 | TRBD1 | TRBV29-1
CASRDRDSSTIYF | TGTGCCAGCAGGGACAGGGACTCAAGCACCATATATTTT | few | TRBJ1-3 | TRBD1 | TRBV6-1
CSARNSFSYEQYF | TGCAGTGCTAGAAACTCCTTCTCCTACGAGCAGTACTTC | many | TRBJ2-7 | - | TRBV20-1
CASNRPNTSGNTIYF | TGTGCCAGCAATAGACCAAACACCTCTGGAAACACCATATATTTT | many | TRBJ1-3 | - | TRBV12-3/TRBV12-4
CAISPLWTPEPSTDTQYF | TGTGCCATCAGCCCCTTGTGGACCCCAGAACCTAGCACAGATACGCAGTATTTT | - | TRBJ2-3 | - | TRBV10-3
CSARVGSSQPQHF | TGCAGTGCTAGGGTTGGTTCAAGTCAGCCCCAGCATTTT | many | TRBJ1-5 | - | TRBV20-1
CASSGAGEIYEQFF | TGCGCCAGCTCCGGGGCAGGGGAGATCTATGAGCAGTTCTTC | - | TRBJ2-1 | - | TRBV4-1
CASRLGAKDTQYF | TGTGCCAGCAGGCTAGGGGCTAAAGATACGCAGTATTTT | many | TRBJ2-3 | - | TRBV27
CSARALAAPYEQYF | TGCAGTGCTAGAGCCCTAGCGGCACCCTACGAGCAGTACTTC | few | TRBJ2-7 | TRBD2 | TRBV20-1
CASRTGDYYGYTF | TGTGCCAGCAGGACAGGGGACTACTATGGCTACACCTTC | - | TRBJ1-2 | TRBD1 | TRBV27
CASSVSGAWNEQYF | TGTGCCAGCAGCGTTTCGGGGGCATGGAACGAGCAGTACTTC | few | TRBJ2-7 | - | TRBV9
CASSLALTGTGEYF | TGTGCCAGCAGCTTGGCTCTTACCGGGACAGGGGAGTATTTT | few | TRBJ2-3 | TRBD1 | TRBV7-2
CASSQGTGPYEQYF | TGTGCCAGCAGCCAAGGGACAGGGCCCTACGAGCAGTACTTC | many | TRBJ2-7 | TRBD1 | TRBV3-1
CASSIVRGQGNNGQPQHF | TGTGCCAGTAGTATCGTCCGGGGACAGGGGAACAATGGACAGCCCCAGCATTTT | many | TRBJ1-5 | TRBD1 | TRBV19
CASRVTPLGPQHF | TGTGCCAGCAGAGTTACCCCCTTGGGGCCCCAGCATTTT | many | TRBJ1-5 | - | TRBV6-1
CASSDDSFAWGYTF | TGTGCCAGCAGTGACGACTCCTTCGCTTGGGGCTACACCTTC | many | TRBJ1-2 | - | TRBV2
CASKVASGAYEQYF | TGTGCCAGCAAGGTGGCTAGCGGGGCCTACGAGCAGTACTTC | - | TRBJ2-7 | TRBD2 | TRBV5-1
CATSPREGDTGELFF | TGTGCCACCTCCCCCCGGGAGGGTGACACCGGGGAGCTGTTTTTT | many | TRBJ2-2 | TRBD2 | TRBV10-3
CASSQTGFGSPLHF | TGTGCCAGCAGCCAGACAGGGTTTGGGTCACCCCTCCACTTT | few | TRBJ1-6 | TRBD1 | TRBV3-1
CASSQGTGQLLTGELFF | TGTGCCAGCAGCCAAGGAACCGGACAGTTACTGACCGGGGAGCTGTTTTTT | few | TRBJ2-2 | - | TRBV14
CASSFVGTMRNSPLHF | TGTGCCAGCAGCTTTGTGGGGACGATGAGGAATTCACCCCTCCACTTT | many | TRBJ1-6 | - | TRBV11-2
CASSPSGGGPSYEQYF | TGTGCCAGCTCACCAAGTGGGGGGGGTCCGTCCTACGAGCAGTACTTC | - | TRBJ2-7 | TRBD2 | TRBV18
CASSLVGGGYTF | TGTGCCAGCAGCTTAGTAGGGGGCGGCTACACCTTC | many | TRBJ1-2 | TRBD1 | TRBV5-1
CASSLALRAETQYF | TGTGCCAGCAGCTTAGCGCTAAGGGCGGAGACCCAGTACTTC | - | TRBJ2-5 | - | TRBV7-6
CASSPQGGNTGELFF | TGTGCCAGCAGCCCCCAAGGTGGGAACACCGGGGAGCTGTTTTTT | many | TRBJ2-2 | - | TRBV7-3
CASSQEAGSPTLFF | TGTGCCAGCAGCCAAGAGGCGGGATCCCCTACCCTGTTCTTC | few | TRBJ2-1 | - | TRBV3-1
CSPEVVGTEAFF | TGCAGTCCCGAGGTGGTAGGCACTGAAGCTTTCTTT | many | TRBJ1-1 | - | TRBV20-1
CSARIIWGRANEQFF | TGCAGTGCTAGGATCATATGGGGGAGGGCCAATGAGCAGTTCTTC | - | TRBJ2-1 | TRBD2 | TRBV20-1
CASSVPGAEAFF | TGTGCCAGCAGTGTCCCCGGGGCTGAAGCTTTCTTT | - | TRBJ1-1 | - | TRBV27
CASSQVSQTQYF | TGTGCCAGCAGCCAAGTTTCCCAGACCCAGTACTTC | few | TRBJ2-5 | - | TRBV3-1
CASTPPGSHEQYF | TGTGCCAGCACCCCCCCTGGCTCACACGAGCAGTACTTC | few | TRBJ2-7 | - | TRBV6-1
CASRAAENTEAFF | TGCGCCAGCAGGGCCGCCGAGAACACTGAAGCTTTCTTT | - | TRBJ1-1 | - | TRBV5-1
CASSYSTGSTGELFF | TGTGCCAGCAGTTACTCGACAGGGTCCACCGGGGAGCTGTTTTTT | many | TRBJ2-2 | TRBD1 | TRBV6-5
CASSLKRGSTDTQYF | TGTGCCAGCAGTTTAAAACGCGGAAGCACAGATACGCAGTATTTT | - | TRBJ2-3 | - | TRBV27